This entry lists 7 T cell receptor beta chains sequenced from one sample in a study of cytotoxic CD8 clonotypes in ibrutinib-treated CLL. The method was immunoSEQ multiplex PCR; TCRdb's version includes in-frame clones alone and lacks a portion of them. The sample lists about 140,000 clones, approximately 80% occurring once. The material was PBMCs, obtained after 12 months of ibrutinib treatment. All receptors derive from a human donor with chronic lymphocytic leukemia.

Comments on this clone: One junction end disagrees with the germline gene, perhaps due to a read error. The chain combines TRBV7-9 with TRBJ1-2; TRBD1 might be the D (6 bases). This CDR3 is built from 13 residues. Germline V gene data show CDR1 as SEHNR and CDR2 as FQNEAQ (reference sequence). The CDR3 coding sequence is TGTGCCAGCAGCTCAGGGGTTAACTATAGCTACACCTTC. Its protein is CASSSGVNYSYTF.

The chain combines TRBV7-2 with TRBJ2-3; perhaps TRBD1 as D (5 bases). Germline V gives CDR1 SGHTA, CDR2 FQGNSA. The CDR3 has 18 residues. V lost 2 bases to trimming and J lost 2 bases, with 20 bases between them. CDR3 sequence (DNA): TGTGCCAGCAGCTTACAGGGCTCCGGATCTTCGAACACAGATACGCAGTATTTT. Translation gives CASSLQGSGSSNTDTQYF.

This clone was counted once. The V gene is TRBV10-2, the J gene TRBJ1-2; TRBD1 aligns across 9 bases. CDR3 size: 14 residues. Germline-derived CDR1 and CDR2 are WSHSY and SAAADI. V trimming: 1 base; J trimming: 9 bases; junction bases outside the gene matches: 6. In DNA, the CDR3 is TGCGCCAGCAGTGAGTGGACAGGGGTTTATAGCTACACCTTC. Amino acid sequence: CASSEWTGVYSYTF.

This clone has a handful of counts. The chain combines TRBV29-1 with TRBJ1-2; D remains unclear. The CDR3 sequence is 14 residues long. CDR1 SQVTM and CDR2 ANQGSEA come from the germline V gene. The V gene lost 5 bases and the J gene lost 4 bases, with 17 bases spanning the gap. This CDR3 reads CSVLPGPSSYGYTF. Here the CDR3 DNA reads TGCAGCGTTCTACCTGGGCCCTCTAGCTATGGCTACACCTTC. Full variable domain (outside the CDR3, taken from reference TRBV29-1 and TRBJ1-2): SAVISQKPSRDICQRGTSLTIQCQVDSQVTMMFWYRQQPGQSLTLIATANQGSEATYESGFVIDKFPISRPNLTFSTLTVSNMSPEDSSIYLCSVLPGPSSYGYTFGSGTRLTVV.

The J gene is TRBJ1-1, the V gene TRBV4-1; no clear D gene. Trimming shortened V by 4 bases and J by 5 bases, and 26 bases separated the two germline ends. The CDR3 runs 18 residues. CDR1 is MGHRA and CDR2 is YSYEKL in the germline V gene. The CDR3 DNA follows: TGCGCCAGCAGCCCACAACGCGGGGATACGAGGCGAAAAACTGAAGCTTTCTTT. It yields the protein CASSPQRGDTRRKTEAFF.

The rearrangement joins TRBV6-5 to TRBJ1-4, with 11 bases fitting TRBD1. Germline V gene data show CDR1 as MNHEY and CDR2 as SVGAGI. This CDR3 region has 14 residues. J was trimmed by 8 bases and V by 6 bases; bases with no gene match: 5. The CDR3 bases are TGTGCCAGCAGCGGGGGACAGGGGGGAGAAAAACTGTTTTTT. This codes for CASSGGQGGEKLFF.

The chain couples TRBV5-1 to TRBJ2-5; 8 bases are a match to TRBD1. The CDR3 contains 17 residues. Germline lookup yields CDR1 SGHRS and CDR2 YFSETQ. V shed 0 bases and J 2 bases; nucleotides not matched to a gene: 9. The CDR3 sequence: CASSLVLGQGFQETQYF. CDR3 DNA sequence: TGCGCCAGCAGCTTGGTATTAGGACAGGGTTTTCAAGAGACCCAGTACTTC.